These 9 T cell receptor beta chains came from one sample sequenced in a study of blood T cell repertoires in COVID-19. Sequencing was performed with immunoSEQ multiplex PCR; in TCRdb, only in-frame clones are kept and a portion is missing. Seen here are fewer than 250,000 clones, 85% to 90% observed once, and the top ten hold 11%. Sequenced input: peripheral blood. These receptors were taken from a man aged 50 to 60 with COVID-19, enrolled during active disease.

This clone showed up just a few times. The gene calls are TRBV15 and TRBJ2-2; 9 nucleotides agree with TRBD2. The CDR3 sequence is 17 residues long. Germline V CDR1 and CDR2: LNHNV, YYDKDF (reference sequence). The trim removed 1 base at V and 6 bases at J, leaving 9 bases unmatched. The CDR3 DNA sequence: TGTGCCACCAGCAGAGTGGTGGGAGCGGGAGGCCCCGGGGAGCTGTTTTTT. This sequence encodes CATSRVVGAGGPGELFF.

This chain connects TRBV10-3 to TRBJ1-4; 8 positions agree with TRBD1. CDR1 is ENHRY, CDR2 SYGVKD, per germline. The CDR3 consists of 16 residues. Losses at the gene ends were 4 bases for V and 0 bases for J; bases not matched to a gene: 4. CDR3 DNA sequence: TGTGCCATCAGTGCGGACAGGGCCTCAACTAATGAAAAACTGTTTTTT. Translation: CAISADRASTNEKLFF.

The rearrangement links TRBV19 to TRBJ1-5; D perhaps matches TRBD1 (6 bases). The V gene lost 3 bases and the J gene lost 2 bases, with 8 bases spanning the gap. Per the germline V gene, CDR1 is LNHDA and CDR2 is SQIVND (reference sequence). This CDR3 is 14 amino acids long. The CDR3 reads CASSISGGNQPQHF. The DNA for the CDR3 is TGTGCCAGTAGTATCTCAGGGGGCAATCAGCCCCAGCATTTT.

The rearrangement uses TRBV6-2 or TRBV6-3 and TRBJ1-2; D is unresolved. This CDR3 is 13 amino acids long. V lost 2 bases and J 4 bases, leaving 8 bases between the germline ends. Per the germline V gene, CDR1 is MNHEY and CDR2 is SVGEGT. The CDR3 here is CASSYAESYGYTF. For the CDR3, the DNA is TGTGCCAGCAGTTACGCGGAAAGCTATGGCTACACCTTC.

This clone has just a few counts. The chain recombines TRBV15 with TRBJ1-3; no clear D gene. The CDR3 has 16 residues. The germline V gene has CDR1 LNHNV and CDR2 YYDKDF (reference sequence). V gave up 3 bases and J gave up 2 bases, with 14 bases separating them. CDR3 residues: CATSRALGRTGNTIYF. The CDR3 region has the DNA TGTGCCACCAGCAGGGCACTCGGGAGAACTGGAAACACCATATATTTT.

The rearrangement uses TRBV6-5 and TRBJ2-3; D might be TRBD1 (6 bases). CDR1 and CDR2 from the germline V gene are MNHEY and SVGAGI. The CDR3 has 15 amino acids. V was cut by 5 bases and J by 0 bases, with 12 bases left in between. CDR3 bases: TGTGCCAGCAGTCGGATGGGGGCAAGCACAGATACGCAGTATTTT. Its translation: CASSRMGASTDTQYF.

V gene TRBV25-1 combines with J gene TRBJ1-4; 8 bases fit TRBD1. The CDR3 has 14 residues. CDR1 is MGHDK and CDR2 is SYGVNS in the germline V gene. J gave up 7 bases and V 4 bases, and 5 bases lay outside the gene matches. CDR3 protein: CASSATGGGEKLFF. CDR3 nucleotide sequence: TGTGCCAGCAGTGCCACAGGGGGAGGTGAAAAACTGTTTTTT.

The V call is TRBV28, the J call TRBJ2-7; 8 bases map to TRBD1. Germline CDR1 reads MDHEN; CDR2 reads SYDVKM. V shed 5 bases, J shed 0 bases, and the junction held 0 bases outside the gene matches. The CDR3 totals 13 residues. CDR3 region: CASSDRGSYEQYF. The CDR3 DNA sequence: TGTGCCAGCAGTGACAGGGGCTCCTACGAGCAGTACTTC.

V usage is TRBV5-4 and J usage is TRBJ1-6, with a tentative D call TRBD1 (5 bases). CDR1 is SGHNT and CDR2 is YYREEE in the germline V gene (reference sequence). There are 16 residues in the CDR3. With 0 bases removed from V and 4 bases from J, the gap between germline ends came to 11 bases. CDR3 protein: CASSLGGAGYNSPLHF. In nucleotides, the CDR3 is TGTGCCAGCAGCTTGGGAGGGGCGGGGTATAATTCACCCCTCCACTTT.